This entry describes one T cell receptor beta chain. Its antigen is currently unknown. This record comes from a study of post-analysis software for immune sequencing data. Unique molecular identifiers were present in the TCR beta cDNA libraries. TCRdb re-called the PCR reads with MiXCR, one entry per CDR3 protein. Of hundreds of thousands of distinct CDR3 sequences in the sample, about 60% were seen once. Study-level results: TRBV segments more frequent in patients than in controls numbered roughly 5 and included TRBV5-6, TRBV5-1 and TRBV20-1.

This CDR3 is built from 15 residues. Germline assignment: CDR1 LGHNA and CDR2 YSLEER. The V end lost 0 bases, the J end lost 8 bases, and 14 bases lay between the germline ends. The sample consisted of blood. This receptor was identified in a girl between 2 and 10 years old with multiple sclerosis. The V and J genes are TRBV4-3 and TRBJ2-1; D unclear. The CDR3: CASSQEKGRRHEQFF. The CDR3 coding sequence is TGCGCCAGCAGCCAAGAAAAAGGACGGCGGCATGAGCAGTTCTTC.